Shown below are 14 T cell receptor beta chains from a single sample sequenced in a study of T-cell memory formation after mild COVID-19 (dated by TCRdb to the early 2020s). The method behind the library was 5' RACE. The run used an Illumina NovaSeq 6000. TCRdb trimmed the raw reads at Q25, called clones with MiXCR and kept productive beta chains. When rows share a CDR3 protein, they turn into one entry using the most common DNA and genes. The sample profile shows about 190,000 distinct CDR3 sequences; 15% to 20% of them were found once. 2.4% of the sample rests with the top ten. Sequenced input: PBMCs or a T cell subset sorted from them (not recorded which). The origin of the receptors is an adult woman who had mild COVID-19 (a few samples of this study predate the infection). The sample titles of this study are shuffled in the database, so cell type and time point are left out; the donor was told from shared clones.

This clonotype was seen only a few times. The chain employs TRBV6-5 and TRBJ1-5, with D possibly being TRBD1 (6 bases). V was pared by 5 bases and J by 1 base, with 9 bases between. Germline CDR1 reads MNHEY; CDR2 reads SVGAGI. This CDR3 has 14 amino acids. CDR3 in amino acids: CASSTGFSNQPQHF. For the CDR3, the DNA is TGTGCCAGCAGTACAGGGTTCAGCAATCAGCCCCAGCATTTT.

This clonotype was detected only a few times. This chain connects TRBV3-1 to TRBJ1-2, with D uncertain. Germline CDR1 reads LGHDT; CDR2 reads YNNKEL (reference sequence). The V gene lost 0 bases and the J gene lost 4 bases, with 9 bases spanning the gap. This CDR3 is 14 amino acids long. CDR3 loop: CASSQDVGFYGYTF. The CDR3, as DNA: TGTGCCAGCAGCCAAGATGTTGGGTTCTATGGCTACACCTTC.

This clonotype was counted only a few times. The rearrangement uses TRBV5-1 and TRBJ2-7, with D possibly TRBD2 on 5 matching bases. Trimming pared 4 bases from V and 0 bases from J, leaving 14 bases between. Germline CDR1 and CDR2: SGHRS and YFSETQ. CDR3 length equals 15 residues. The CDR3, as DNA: TGCGCCAGCAGCCCCCGGGCACGGGGCTCCTACGAGCAGTACTTC. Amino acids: CASSPRARGSYEQYF.

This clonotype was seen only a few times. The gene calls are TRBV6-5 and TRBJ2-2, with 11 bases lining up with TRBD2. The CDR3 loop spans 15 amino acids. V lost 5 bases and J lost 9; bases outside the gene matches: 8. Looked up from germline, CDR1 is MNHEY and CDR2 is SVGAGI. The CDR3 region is CASSGTSGSRRELFF. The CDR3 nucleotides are TGTGCCAGCAGTGGTACTAGCGGGAGTAGGAGGGAGCTGTTTTTT.

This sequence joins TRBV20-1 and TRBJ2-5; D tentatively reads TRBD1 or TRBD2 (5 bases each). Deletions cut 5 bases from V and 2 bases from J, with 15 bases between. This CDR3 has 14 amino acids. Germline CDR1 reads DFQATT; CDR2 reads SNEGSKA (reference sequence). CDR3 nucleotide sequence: TGCAGTGCTGATCCGGGACGGATTCAAGAGACCCAGTACTTC. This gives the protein CSADPGRIQETQYF.

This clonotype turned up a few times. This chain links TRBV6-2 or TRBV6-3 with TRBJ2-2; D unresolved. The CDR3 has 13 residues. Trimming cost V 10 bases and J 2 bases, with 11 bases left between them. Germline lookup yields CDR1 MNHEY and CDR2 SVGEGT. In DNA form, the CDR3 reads TGTGCCACCGGGCGCGGAAACACCGGGGAGCTGTTTTTT. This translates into CATGRGNTGELFF.

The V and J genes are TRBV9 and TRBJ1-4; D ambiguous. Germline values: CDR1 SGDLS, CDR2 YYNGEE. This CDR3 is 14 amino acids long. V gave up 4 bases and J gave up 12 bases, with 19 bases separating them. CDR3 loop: CASSPLDRLGELFF. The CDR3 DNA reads TGTGCCAGCAGCCCACTGGACCGGCTTGGGGAACTGTTTTTT. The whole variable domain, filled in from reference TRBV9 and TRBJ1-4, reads DSGVTQTPKHLITATGQRVTLRCSPRSGDLSVYWYQQSLDQGLQFLIQYYNGEERAKGNILERFSAQQFPDLHSELNLSSLELGDSALYFCASSPLDRLGELFFGSGTQLSVL.

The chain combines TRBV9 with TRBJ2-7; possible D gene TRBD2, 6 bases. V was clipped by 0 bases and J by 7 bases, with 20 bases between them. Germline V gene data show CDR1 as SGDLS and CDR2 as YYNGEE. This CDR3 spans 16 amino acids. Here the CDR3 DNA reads TGTGCCAGCAGCGTAGTCGGGGACTTACTCTCAGGGGAGCAGTACTTC. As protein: CASSVVGDLLSGEQYF.

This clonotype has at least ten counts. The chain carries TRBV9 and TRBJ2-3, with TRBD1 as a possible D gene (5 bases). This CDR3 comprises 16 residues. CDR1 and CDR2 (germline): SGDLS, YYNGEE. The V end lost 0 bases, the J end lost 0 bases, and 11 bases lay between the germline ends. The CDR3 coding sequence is TGTGCCAGCAGCGTAGGACACAGGACCAGCACAGATACGCAGTATTTT. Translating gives CASSVGHRTSTDTQYF.

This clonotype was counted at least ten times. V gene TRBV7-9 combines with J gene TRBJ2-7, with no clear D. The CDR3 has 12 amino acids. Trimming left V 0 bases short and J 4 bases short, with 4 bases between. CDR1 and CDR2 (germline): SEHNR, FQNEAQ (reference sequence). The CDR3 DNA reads TGTGCCAGCAGCTTAGCGTGGTACGAGCAGTACTTC. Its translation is CASSLAWYEQYF.

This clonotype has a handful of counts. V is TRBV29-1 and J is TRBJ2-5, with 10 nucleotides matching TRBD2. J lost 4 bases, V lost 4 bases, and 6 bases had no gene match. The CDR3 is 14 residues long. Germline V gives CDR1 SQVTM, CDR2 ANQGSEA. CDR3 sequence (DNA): TGCAGCGTTGCTAGCGGGAGTGGGCGAGAGACCCAGTACTTC. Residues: CSVASGSGRETQYF.

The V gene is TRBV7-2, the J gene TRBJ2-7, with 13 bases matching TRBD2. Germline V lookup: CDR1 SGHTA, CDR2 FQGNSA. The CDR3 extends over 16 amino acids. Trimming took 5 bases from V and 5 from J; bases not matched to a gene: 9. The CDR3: CASSPLATSGRNEQYF. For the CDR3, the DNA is TGTGCCAGCAGCCCCTTAGCGACTAGCGGGAGGAACGAGCAGTACTTC.

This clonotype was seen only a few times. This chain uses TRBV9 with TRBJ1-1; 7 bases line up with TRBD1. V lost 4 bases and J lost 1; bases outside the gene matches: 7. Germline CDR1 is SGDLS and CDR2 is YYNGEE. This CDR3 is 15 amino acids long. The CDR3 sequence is CASSPEGQPNTEAFF. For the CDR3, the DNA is TGTGCCAGCAGCCCCGAGGGACAGCCGAACACTGAAGCTTTCTTT.

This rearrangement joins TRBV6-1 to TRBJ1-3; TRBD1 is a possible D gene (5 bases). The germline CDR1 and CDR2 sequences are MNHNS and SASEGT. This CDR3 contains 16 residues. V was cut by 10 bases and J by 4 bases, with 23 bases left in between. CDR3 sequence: CATNPTARKDGNTIYF. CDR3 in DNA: TGTGCCACCAACCCGACAGCCCGGAAGGACGGAAACACCATATATTTT.